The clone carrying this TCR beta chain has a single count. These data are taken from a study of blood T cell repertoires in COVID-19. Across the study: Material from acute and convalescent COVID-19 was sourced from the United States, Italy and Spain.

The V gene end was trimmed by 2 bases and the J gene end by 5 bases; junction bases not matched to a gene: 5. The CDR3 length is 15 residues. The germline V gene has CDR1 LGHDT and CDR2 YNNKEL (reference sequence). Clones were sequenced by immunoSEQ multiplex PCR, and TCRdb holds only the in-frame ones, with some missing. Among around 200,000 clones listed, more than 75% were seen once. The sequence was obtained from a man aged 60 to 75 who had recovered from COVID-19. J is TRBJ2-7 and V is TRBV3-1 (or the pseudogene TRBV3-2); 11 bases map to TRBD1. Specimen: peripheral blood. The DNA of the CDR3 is TGTGCCAGCAGCCAACCGGGACAGGGGGTACACGAGCAGTACTTC. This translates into CASSQPGQGVHEQYF.